The 21 T cell receptor beta chains below were found in one sample sequenced in a study of neurological immune-mediated disorders. Using its own MiXCR run on the 5' RACE reads, TCRdb lists one record per CDR3 protein. Of roughly 66,000 distinct CDR3 sequences in the sample, approximately 5% were seen once. The sample was PBMCs. All receptors come from a woman in her seventies with multiple sclerosis.

Worth noting for this clonotype: A read error may explain this, as a much larger clone is one base away. V usage is TRBV20-1 and J usage is TRBJ2-3; possibly TRBD1 for D (6 bases). Per the germline V gene, CDR1 is DFQATT and CDR2 is SNEGSKA (reference sequence). The CDR3 is 14 amino acids. V lost 4 bases to trimming and J lost 5 bases, with 16 bases between them. The CDR3 sequence is CSAIQRTERDTQYF. CDR3 DNA: TGCAGTGCTATCCAGAGGACAGAAAGAGATACGCAGTATTTT.

The V and J genes are TRBV7-9 and TRBJ1-1; D is perhaps TRBD1 (5 bases). Trimming took 5 bases from V and 4 from J, leaving 14 bases between them. Germline V lookup: CDR1 SEHNR, CDR2 FQNEAQ (reference sequence). The CDR3 sequence is 14 residues long. CDR3 DNA sequence: TGTGCCAGCAGCACTGGGACTTATGGCACTGAAGCTTTCTTT. Amino acids: CASSTGTYGTEAFF.

There are many counts of this clonotype. The V gene is TRBV6-5, the J gene TRBJ2-7; 7 bases align to TRBD1. This CDR3 comprises 14 residues. Losses at the gene ends were 5 bases for V and 3 bases for J; bases not matched to a gene: 7. Germline assignment: CDR1 MNHEY and CDR2 SVGAGI. Here the CDR3 DNA reads TGTGCCAGCAGTGCCTCCGGGACAGTCTACGAGCAGTACTTC. Translating it yields CASSASGTVYEQYF.

This clonotype occurred many times. The genes are TRBV3-1 and TRBJ2-3; D is possibly TRBD2 (6 bases). From germline, CDR1 is LGHDT and CDR2 YNNKEL (reference sequence). The CDR3 is made up of 16 amino acids. The V end was cut by 6 bases, the J end by 0 bases, with 16 bases between. Here the CDR3 DNA reads TGTGCCAGCAGAACGGAGGGCCTCGATAGCACAGATACGCAGTATTTT. Amino acids: CASRTEGLDSTDTQYF.

Details on this clonotype: This may be a read error, as it is one base from a much larger clone. The V call is TRBV20-1, the J call TRBJ1-1, with no clear D. CDR1 and CDR2 from the germline V gene are DFQATT and SNEGSKA (reference sequence). The CDR3 is 13 amino acids. Trimming shortened V by 2 bases and J by 1 base, and 8 bases separated the two germline ends. The DNA of the CDR3 is TGCAGTGCTAGATCCCAGCCGAACACTGAAGCTTTCTTT. Its protein product is CSARSQPNTEAFF.

This clonotype was observed at least ten times. The junction differs from germline at one of its ends, possibly a read error. V gene TRBV7-7 combines with J gene TRBJ2-2; the D gene is possibly TRBD2 (5 bases). CDR1 is SSHAT and CDR2 is FNYEAQ in the germline V gene (reference sequence). The CDR3 runs 15 residues. The CDR3 is CASSPDLTNTGELFF. CDR3 DNA sequence: TGTGCTAGCAGCCCGGACTTGACCAACACCGGGGAGCTGTTTTTT.

Many counts were recorded for this clonotype. The rearrangement uses TRBV2 and TRBJ2-5; a possible D gene is TRBD1 (6 bases). The CDR3 runs to 15 residues. Germline values: CDR1 SNHLY, CDR2 FYNNEI. V was clipped by 5 bases and J by 4 bases, with 17 bases between them. In nucleotides, the CDR3 is TGTGCCAGCAGTCGAAGCGTCGGACAGCTAGAGACCCAGTACTTC. It yields the protein CASSRSVGQLETQYF.

The rearrangement links TRBV10-3 to TRBJ1-1, with no clear D. Germline V lookup: CDR1 ENHRY, CDR2 SYGVKD. The CDR3 spans 14 residues. V dropped 4 bases and J dropped 5 bases, with 14 bases sitting between them. The CDR3 sequence: CAISALTLGTEAFF. In DNA form, the CDR3 reads TGTGCCATCAGTGCTCTGACTCTGGGAACTGAAGCTTTCTTT.

This clonotype was observed many times. The CDR3 DNA is TGTGCCAGCAGTCCAGGGGACAGGGTGTTGCAGCCCCAGCATTTT. Protein sequence: CASSPGDRVLQPQHF. This chain links TRBV27 with TRBJ1-5, with TRBD1 identical over 9 bases. Trimming at V came to 5 bases and at J to 7 bases, leaving 9 bases not matched to a gene. The CDR3 runs to 15 residues. The germline V gene encodes CDR1 MNHEY and CDR2 SMNVEV (reference sequence).

This clonotype is medium-sized (0.01 to 0.1%) by share. J is TRBJ1-2 and V is TRBV3-1; no reliable D call. Germline CDR1 reads LGHDT; CDR2 reads YNNKEL (reference sequence). CDR3 size: 16 residues. The germline V and J ends were trimmed by 0 bases and 3 bases, with 14 bases remaining between them. This CDR3 reads CASSQEVGRSHYGYTF. DNA for the CDR3: TGTGCCAGCAGCCAAGAAGTGGGCCGTTCTCACTATGGCTACACCTTC.

This clonotype has only a few counts. The rearrangement joins TRBV20-1 to TRBJ2-1; TRBD2 matches at 11 bases. V was clipped by 0 bases and J by 7 bases; unmatched bases: 5. Germline CDR1 reads DFQATT; CDR2 reads SNEGSKA (reference sequence). The CDR3 runs 15 residues. The CDR3 region is CSARDFSGRGNEQFF. The CDR3 bases are TGCAGTGCTAGAGATTTTAGCGGGAGGGGTAATGAGCAGTTCTTC.

This clonotype was seen repeatedly, ten times or more. J is TRBJ1-1 and V is TRBV25-1; tentative D call: TRBD1 (6 bases). This CDR3 has 18 residues. V lost 4 bases, J lost 0 bases, and 21 bases lay in between. Germline assignment: CDR1 MGHDK and CDR2 SYGVNS. In nucleotides, the CDR3 is TGTGCCAGCAGTGGGGAGCTGACAGGAGATTTTTTGAACACTGAAGCTTTCTTT. Encoded protein: CASSGELTGDFLNTEAFF.

This clonotype was counted many times. V is TRBV3-1 and J is TRBJ1-1; D is ambiguous. Looked up from germline, CDR1 is LGHDT and CDR2 is YNNKEL (reference sequence). CDR3 length equals 14 residues. V dropped 4 bases and J dropped 0 bases, with 9 bases sitting between them. CDR3 coding DNA: TGTGCCAGCAGCCCCCTAAGGATGAACACTGAAGCTTTCTTT. It is translated as CASSPLRMNTEAFF.

At least ten counts were recorded for this clonotype. This sequence joins TRBV2 and TRBJ1-6; TRBD1 aligns across 9 bases. Germline-derived CDR1 and CDR2 are SNHLY and FYNNEI. The V and J ends lost 7 bases and 5 bases, in that order; junction bases with no gene match: 3. The CDR3 loop spans 14 amino acids. DNA for the CDR3: TGTGCCAGCAAGGGGACAGGGAATAATTCACCCCTCCACTTT. It codes for CASKGTGNNSPLHF. Looking up the rest from reference TRBV2 and TRBJ1-6 gives the full variable domain: EPEVTQTPSHQVTQMGQEVILRCVPISNHLYFYWYRQILGQKVEFLVSFYNNEISEKSEIFDDQFSVERPDGSNFTLKIRSTKLEDSAMYFCASKGTGNNSPLHFGNGTRLTVT.

The table lists this clonotype with many counts. The V gene is TRBV4-2, the J gene TRBJ2-3, with TRBD1 identical over 7 bases. V gave up 1 base and J gave up 5 bases; unmatched junction bases: 3. Germline CDR1 is LGHNA and CDR2 is YNFKEQ. The CDR3 runs to 14 residues. CDR3 sequence reads: CASSQVQGRDTQYF. The CDR3 nucleotides read TGTGCCAGCAGCCAAGTACAGGGGCGAGATACGCAGTATTTT.

Many counts were recorded for this clonotype. The chain carries TRBV27 and TRBJ2-5; 7 bases are shared with TRBD1. Germline CDR1 MNHEY, CDR2 SMNVEV (reference sequence). Losses at the gene ends were 6 bases for V and 5 bases for J; bases not matched to a gene: 6. The CDR3 consists of 13 residues. The DNA for the CDR3 is TGTGCCAGCAGGGTACAGGGGACGGAGACCCAGTACTTC. Residues: CASRVQGTETQYF.

At least ten counts were recorded for this clonotype. This chain links TRBV18 with TRBJ1-1; D is undetermined. The V end was cut by 6 bases, the J end by 5 bases, with 13 bases between. Germline CDR1 and CDR2: KGHSH and LQKENI. The CDR3 runs 13 residues. The CDR3 coding sequence is TGTGCCAGCTCCCCGTCCCCGGGGACTGAAGCTTTCTTT. Residues: CASSPSPGTEAFF.

Ten or more counts support this clonotype. V is TRBV18 and J is TRBJ1-5; 8 bases are a match to TRBD1. The CDR3 covers 14 residues. Germline CDR1 KGHSH, CDR2 LQKENI. J was trimmed by 4 bases and V by 4 bases; bases with no gene match: 3. As DNA, the CDR3 is TGTGCCAGCTCACAGGACAGGGTGAATCAGCCCCAGCATTTT. This gives the protein CASSQDRVNQPQHF.

This clonotype was counted only a few times. V and J are TRBV20-1 and TRBJ2-2; D is unresolved. The CDR3 covers 15 residues. The V and J ends lost 0 bases and 5 bases respectively, with 13 bases between them. Germline V gene lookup returns CDR1 DFQATT and CDR2 SNEGSKA (reference sequence). The CDR3 region has the DNA TGCAGTGCTAGAGATTGGGCAGGAGAGACCGGGGAGCTGTTTTTT. This gives the protein CSARDWAGETGELFF.

The V and J genes are TRBV2 and TRBJ2-1; 15 positions agree with TRBD2. CDR3 length: 17 residues. The J segment lost 0 bases and the V segment lost 7 bases, leaving 4 bases of the junction unmatched. The germline gives CDR1 SNHLY, CDR2 FYNNEI. In DNA, the CDR3 is TGTGCCAGCATTGGGACTAGCGGGAGGCCCTCCTACAATGAGCAGTTCTTC. Protein product: CASIGTSGRPSYNEQFF.

In this sample, this clonotype turned up many times. J is TRBJ2-7 and V is TRBV10-3, with D possibly TRBD2 on 6 matching bases. The length of the CDR3 is 12 residues. CDR1 is ENHRY and CDR2 is SYGVKD in the germline V gene. Trimming pared 7 bases from V and 2 bases from J, leaving 9 bases between. CDR3 in DNA: TGTGCCATCATGGAGGGAGCCTACGAGCAGTACTTC. As protein: CAIMEGAYEQYF.